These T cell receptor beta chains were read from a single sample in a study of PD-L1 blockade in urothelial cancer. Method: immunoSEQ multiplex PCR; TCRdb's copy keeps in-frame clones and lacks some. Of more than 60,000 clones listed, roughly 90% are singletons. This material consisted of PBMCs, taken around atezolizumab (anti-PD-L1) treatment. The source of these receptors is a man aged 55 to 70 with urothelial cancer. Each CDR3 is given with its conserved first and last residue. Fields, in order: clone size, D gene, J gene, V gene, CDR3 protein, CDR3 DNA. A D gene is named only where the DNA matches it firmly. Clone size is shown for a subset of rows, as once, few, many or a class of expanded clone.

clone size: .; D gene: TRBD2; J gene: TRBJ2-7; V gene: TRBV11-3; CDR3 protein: CASSSTSASREQYF; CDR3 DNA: TGTGCCAGCAGTAGTACTAGCGCCTCTCGTGAGCAGTACTTC
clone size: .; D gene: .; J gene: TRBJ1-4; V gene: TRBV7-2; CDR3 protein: CASSLRGGVSEGKLFF; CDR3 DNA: TGTGCCAGCAGCCTGAGGGGGGGGGTTAGTGAAGGAAAACTGTTTTTT
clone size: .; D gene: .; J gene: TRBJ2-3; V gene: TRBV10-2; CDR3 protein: CASSRQHRDTQYF; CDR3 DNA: TGCGCCAGCAGTCGACAGCATAGGGATACGCAGTATTTT
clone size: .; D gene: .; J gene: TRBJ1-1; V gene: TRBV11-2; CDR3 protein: CASSLDHKGGGAEAFF; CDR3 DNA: TGTGCCAGCAGCTTAGATCATAAGGGAGGGGGGGCTGAAGCTTTCTTT
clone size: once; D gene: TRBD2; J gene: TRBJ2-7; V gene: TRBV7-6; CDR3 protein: CASSLYSGREVSYEQYF; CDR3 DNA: TGTGCCAGCAGCTTATATAGCGGGAGAGAGGTGTCCTACGAGCAGTACTTC
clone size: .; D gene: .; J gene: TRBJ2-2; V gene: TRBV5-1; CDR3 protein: CASSLRAGGELFF; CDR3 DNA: TGCGCCAGCAGCCTGAGGGCCGGCGGGGAGCTGTTTTTT
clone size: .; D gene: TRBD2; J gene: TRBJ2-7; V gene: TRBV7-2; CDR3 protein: CASSSTLAGANEQYF; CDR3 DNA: TGTGCCAGCAGCTCGACACTAGCGGGAGCGAACGAGCAGTACTTC
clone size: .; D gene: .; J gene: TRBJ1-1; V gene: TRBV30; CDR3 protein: CAWNSIGTTNTEAFF; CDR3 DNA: TGTGCCTGGAATTCGATAGGGACAACGAACACTGAAGCTTTCTTT
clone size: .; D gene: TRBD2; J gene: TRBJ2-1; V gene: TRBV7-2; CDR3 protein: CASSQSGGAPDEQFF; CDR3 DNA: TGTGCCAGCAGCCAAAGCGGGGGGGCTCCAGATGAGCAGTTCTTC
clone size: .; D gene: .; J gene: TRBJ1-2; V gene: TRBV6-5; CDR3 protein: CASSYYGAGKQGYTF; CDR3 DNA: TGTGCCAGCAGTTATTATGGTGCTGGCAAACAAGGCTACACCTTC
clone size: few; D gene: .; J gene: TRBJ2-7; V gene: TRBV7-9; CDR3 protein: CASSRVAPNEQYF; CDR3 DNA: TGTGCCAGCAGCCGAGTAGCCCCCAACGAGCAGTACTTC
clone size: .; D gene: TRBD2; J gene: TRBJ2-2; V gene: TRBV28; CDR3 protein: CASSSSSALSGNRPGELFF; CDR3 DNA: TGTGCCAGCAGTTCCTCCTCGGCACTTAGCGGGAACCGTCCCGGGGAGCTGTTTTTT
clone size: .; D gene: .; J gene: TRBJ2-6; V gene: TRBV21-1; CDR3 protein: CASSKGQGATAILSGANVLTF; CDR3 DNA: TGTGCCAGCAGCAAAGGCCAGGGGGCTACGGCGATATTATCTGGGGCCAACGTCCTGACTTTC
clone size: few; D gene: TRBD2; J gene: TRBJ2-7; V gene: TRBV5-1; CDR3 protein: CASSLGTSGYEQYF; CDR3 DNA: TGCGCCAGCAGCTTGGGGACTAGCGGCTACGAGCAGTACTTC
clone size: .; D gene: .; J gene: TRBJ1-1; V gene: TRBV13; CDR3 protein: CASSLNRGFGTEAFF; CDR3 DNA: TGTGCCAGCAGCTTAAATCGAGGGTTCGGCACTGAAGCTTTCTTT
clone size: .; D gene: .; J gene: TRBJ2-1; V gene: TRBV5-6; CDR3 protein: CASSLGHPNEEQFF; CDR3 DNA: TGTGCCAGCAGCTTGGGACACCCGAATGAGGAGCAGTTCTTC
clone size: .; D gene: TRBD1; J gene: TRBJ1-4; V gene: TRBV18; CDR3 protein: CASSPGRGQNEKLFF; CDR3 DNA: TGTGCCAGCTCACCGGGTAGGGGGCAGAATGAAAAACTGTTTTTT
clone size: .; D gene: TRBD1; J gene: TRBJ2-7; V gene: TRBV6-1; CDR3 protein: CASSLFRDRGGEQYF; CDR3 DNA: TGTGCCAGCAGTCTCTTCCGGGACAGGGGAGGCGAGCAGTACTTC
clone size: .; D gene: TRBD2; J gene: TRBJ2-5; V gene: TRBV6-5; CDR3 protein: CASSSGTKETQYF; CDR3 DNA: TGTGCCAGCAGCTCCGGGACTAAAGAGACCCAGTACTTC
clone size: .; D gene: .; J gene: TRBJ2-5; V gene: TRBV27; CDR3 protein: CASSLGSIEAQYF; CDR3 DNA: TGTGCCAGCAGTTTAGGATCGATCGAGGCCCAGTACTTC
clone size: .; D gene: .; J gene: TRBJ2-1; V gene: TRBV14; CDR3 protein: CASSLSGSSYNEQFF; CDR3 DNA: TGTGCCAGCAGCCTTAGCGGTAGCTCCTACAATGAGCAGTTCTTC
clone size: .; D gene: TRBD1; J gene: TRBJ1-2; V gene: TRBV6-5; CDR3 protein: CASSRQRTGPGYTF; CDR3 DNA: TGTGCCAGCAGTCGCCAAAGGACAGGGCCCGGCTACACCTTC
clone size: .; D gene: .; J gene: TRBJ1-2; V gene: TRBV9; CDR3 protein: CASSGTSSLYGYTF; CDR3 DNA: TGTGCCAGCAGCGGGACATCCTCCCTCTATGGCTACACCTTC
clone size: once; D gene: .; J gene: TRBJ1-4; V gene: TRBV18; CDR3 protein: CASSPITTNEKLFF; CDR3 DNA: TGTGCCAGCTCCCCTATAACAACTAATGAAAAACTGTTTTTT
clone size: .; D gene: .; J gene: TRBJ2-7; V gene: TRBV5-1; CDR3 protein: CASSGGGGNEQYF; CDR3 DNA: TGCGCCAGCAGCGGGGGCGGTGGGAACGAGCAGTACTTC
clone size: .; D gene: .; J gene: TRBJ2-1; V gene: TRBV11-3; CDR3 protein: CASSSGVNEQFF; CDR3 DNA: TGTGCCAGCAGCTCGGGAGTCAATGAGCAGTTCTTC
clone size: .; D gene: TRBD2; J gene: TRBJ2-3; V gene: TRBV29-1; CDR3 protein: CSVAAGGNTDTQYF; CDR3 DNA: TGCAGCGTTGCAGCGGGGGGGAACACAGATACGCAGTATTTT
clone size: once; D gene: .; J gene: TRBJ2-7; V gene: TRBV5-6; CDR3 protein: CASSLYGPGETYEQYF; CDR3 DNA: TGTGCCAGCAGCTTGTACGGGCCAGGGGAGACCTACGAGCAGTACTTC
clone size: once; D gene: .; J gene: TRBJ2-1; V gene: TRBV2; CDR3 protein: CASSESDEQFF; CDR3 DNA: TGTGCCAGCAGTGAAAGCGATGAGCAGTTCTTC
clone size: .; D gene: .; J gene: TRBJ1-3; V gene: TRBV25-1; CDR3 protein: CASSGLQRNSGNTIYF; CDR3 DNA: TGTGCCAGCAGTGGCCTCCAGCGCAACTCTGGAAACACCATATATTTT
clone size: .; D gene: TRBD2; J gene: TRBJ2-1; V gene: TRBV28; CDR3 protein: CASSSPTAGGVNEQFF; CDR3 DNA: TGTGCCAGCAGTTCCCCCACCGCGGGAGGGGTGAATGAGCAGTTCTTC
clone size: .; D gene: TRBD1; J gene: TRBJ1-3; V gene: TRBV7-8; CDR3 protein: CASTQGTGVSTSGNTIYF; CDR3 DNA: TGTGCCAGCACCCAGGGCACAGGGGTCTCCACCTCTGGAAACACCATATATTTT
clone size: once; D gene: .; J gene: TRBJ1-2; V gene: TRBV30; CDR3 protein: CAWSVADYGYTF; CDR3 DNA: TGTGCCTGGAGTGTGGCAGACTATGGCTACACCTTC
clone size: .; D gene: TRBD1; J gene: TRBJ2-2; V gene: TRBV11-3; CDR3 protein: CASSRTGVGTGELFF; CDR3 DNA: TGTGCCAGCAGCCGGACAGGGGTTGGCACCGGGGAGCTGTTTTTT
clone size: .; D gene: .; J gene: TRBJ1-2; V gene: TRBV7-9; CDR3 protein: CASRNLDYNGYTF; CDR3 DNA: TGTGCCAGCAGAAATCTGGACTATAATGGCTACACCTTC
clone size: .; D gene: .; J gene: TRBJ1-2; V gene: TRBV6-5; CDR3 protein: CASRMTDRYGYTF; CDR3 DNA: TGTGCCAGCAGGATGACAGACCGCTATGGCTACACCTTC
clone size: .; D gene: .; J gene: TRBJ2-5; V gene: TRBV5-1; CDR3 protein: CASSFGRGQETQYF; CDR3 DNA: TGCGCCAGCAGCTTTGGGCGGGGCCAAGAGACCCAGTACTTC
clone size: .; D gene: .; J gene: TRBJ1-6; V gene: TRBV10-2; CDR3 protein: CASSAGVGSPLHF; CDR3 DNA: TGCGCCAGCAGTGCAGGGGTTGGTTCACCCCTCCACTTT
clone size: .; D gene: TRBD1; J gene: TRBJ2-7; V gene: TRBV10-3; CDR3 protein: CAIRPGQGNYEQYF; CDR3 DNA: TGTGCCATCCGGCCGGGACAGGGTAACTACGAGCAGTACTTC
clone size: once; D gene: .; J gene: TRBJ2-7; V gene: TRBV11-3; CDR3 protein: CASSFAGLEQYF; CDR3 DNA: TGTGCCAGCAGCTTCGCGGGTTTGGAGCAGTACTTC
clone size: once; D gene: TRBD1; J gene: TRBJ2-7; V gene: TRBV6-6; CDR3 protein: CASSSLTGGVEQYF; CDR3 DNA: TGTGCCAGCAGTTCCCTCACAGGGGGCGTCGAGCAGTACTTC
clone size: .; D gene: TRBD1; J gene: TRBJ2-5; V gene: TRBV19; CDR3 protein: CASSRGQGWETQYF; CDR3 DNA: TGTGCCAGTAGTAGGGGACAGGGGTGGGAGACCCAGTACTTC
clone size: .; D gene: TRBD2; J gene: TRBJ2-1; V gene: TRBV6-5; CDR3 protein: CASRKRETYNEQFF; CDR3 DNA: TGTGCCAGCAGAAAGCGGGAGACCTACAATGAGCAGTTCTTC
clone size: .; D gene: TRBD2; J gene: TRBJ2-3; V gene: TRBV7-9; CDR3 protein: CASSRAGGRTDTQYF; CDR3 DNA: TGTGCCAGCAGCCGAGCGGGAGGGAGGACAGATACGCAGTATTTT
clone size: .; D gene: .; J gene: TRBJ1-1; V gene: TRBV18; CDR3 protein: CASSPRPGADTEAFF; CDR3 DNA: TGTGCCAGCTCACCACGTCCAGGGGCAGACACTGAAGCTTTCTTT
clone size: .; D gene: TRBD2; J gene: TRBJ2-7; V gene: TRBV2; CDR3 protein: CASSFGGTPYEQYF; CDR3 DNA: TGTGCCAGCAGCTTCGGGGGGACTCCCTACGAGCAGTACTTC
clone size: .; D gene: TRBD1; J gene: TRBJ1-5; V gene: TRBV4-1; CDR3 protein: CASSHLDRGQNQPQHF; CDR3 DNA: TGCGCCAGCAGCCACTTGGACAGGGGGCAGAATCAGCCCCAGCATTTT
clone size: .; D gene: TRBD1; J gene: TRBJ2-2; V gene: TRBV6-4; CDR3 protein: CASRQGADTGELFF; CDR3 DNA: TGTGCCAGCAGACAGGGGGCGGACACCGGGGAGCTGTTTTTT
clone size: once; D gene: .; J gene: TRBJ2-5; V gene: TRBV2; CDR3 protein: CASRRRETQYF; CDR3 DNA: TGTGCCAGCAGGAGAAGAGAGACCCAGTACTTC
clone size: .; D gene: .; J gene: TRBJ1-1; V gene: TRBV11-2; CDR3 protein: CASSLGPGNTEAFF; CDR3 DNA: TGTGCCAGCAGCTTAGGTCCAGGGAACACTGAAGCTTTCTTT
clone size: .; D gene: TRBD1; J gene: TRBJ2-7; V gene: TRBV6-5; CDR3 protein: CASSYWGTGMTYEQYF; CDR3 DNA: TGTGCCAGCAGTTACTGGGGGACAGGAATGACCTACGAGCAGTACTTC
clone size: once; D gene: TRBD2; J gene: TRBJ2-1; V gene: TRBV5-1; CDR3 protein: CASSLAPRTSGRGMQFF; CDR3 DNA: TGCGCCAGCAGCTTGGCCCCCAGAACTAGCGGGAGGGGAATGCAGTTCTTC
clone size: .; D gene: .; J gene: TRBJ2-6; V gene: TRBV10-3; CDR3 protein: CATGATGDTGANVLTF; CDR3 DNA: TGTGCCACCGGGGCAACGGGAGATACTGGGGCCAACGTCCTGACTTTC
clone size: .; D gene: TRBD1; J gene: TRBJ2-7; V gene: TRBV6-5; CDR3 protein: CASSTDRAPAYEQYF; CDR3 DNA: TGTGCCAGCAGTACTGACAGGGCTCCCGCCTACGAGCAGTACTTC
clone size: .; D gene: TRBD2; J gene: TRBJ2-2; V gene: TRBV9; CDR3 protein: CASSEWTRNTGELFF; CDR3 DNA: TGTGCCAGCAGCGAATGGACTAGGAACACCGGGGAGCTGTTTTTT
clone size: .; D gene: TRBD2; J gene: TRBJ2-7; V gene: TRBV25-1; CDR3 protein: CASSGSGGPYEQYF; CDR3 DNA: TGTGCCAGCAGTGGAAGCGGGGGACCCTACGAGCAGTACTTC